One and the same sample provided the 21 T cell receptor beta chains below, sequenced in a study of blood T cell repertoires in COVID-19. The protocol was immunoSEQ multiplex PCR, while the TCRdb copy is restricted to in-frame clones and leaves out a portion. Here the sample spans about 56,000 clones, 84% being singletons. Sequenced material: peripheral blood. These TCRs come from a man aged 60 to 75 with COVID-19, enrolled during active disease.

The V and J genes are TRBV28 and TRBJ1-1; TRBD1 is a possible D gene (6 bases). CDR3 length: 17 amino acids. Germline V lookup: CDR1 MDHEN, CDR2 SYDVKM. Trimming left V 4 bases short and J 6 bases short, with 24 bases between. The CDR3 region is CASSSPWAAGAHAEAFF. The CDR3 DNA reads TGTGCCAGCAGTTCCCCTTGGGCGGCGGGGGCGCATGCTGAAGCTTTCTTT.

This rearrangement joins TRBV19 to TRBJ2-1; D gene uncertain. Germline V gives CDR1 LNHDA, CDR2 SQIVND (reference sequence). The CDR3 has 13 amino acids. The V end was cut by 5 bases, the J end by 9 bases, with 14 bases between. For the CDR3, the DNA is TGTGCCAGTAGTGTACGGTTTAGCAGTGAGCAGTTCTTC. Protein sequence: CASSVRFSSEQFF.

The gene calls are TRBV12-3 or TRBV12-4 and TRBJ2-3, with 9 bases that match TRBD2. V was clipped by 2 bases and J by 13 bases; unmatched bases: 7. This CDR3 region has 13 residues. The CDR3 is CASSLSSGGSEYF. CDR3 bases: TGTGCCAGCAGTTTATCGAGCGGGGGGAGTGAGTATTTT.

This clone was detected only once. The V gene is TRBV7-9, the J gene TRBJ1-2; no definite D call. Trimming left V 4 bases short and J 2 bases short, with 8 bases between. The length of the CDR3 is 13 residues. Germline CDR1 is SEHNR and CDR2 is FQNEAQ (reference sequence). The CDR3 nucleotides read TGTGCCAGCAGCTCGACAAGAAACTATGGCTACACCTTC. It translates to CASSSTRNYGYTF.

V is TRBV6-4 and J is TRBJ1-6, with D uncertain. The CDR3 contains 15 residues. Deletions cut 5 bases from V and 0 bases from J, with 8 bases between. The germline V gene has CDR1 MRHNA and CDR2 SNTAGT. CDR3 nucleotides: TGTGCCAGCAGTCCCGGGGACTCCTATAATTCACCCCTCCACTTT. It encodes CASSPGDSYNSPLHF.

This chain links TRBV5-1 with TRBJ2-5; the match to TRBD1 covers 10 bases. The CDR3 covers 15 residues. Germline trimming cut 0 bases from V and 3 bases from J; bases unmatched to any gene: 2. CDR1 SGHRS and CDR2 YFSETQ come from the germline V gene. CDR3 amino acids: CASSLDGTGEETQYF. The DNA for the CDR3 is TGCGCCAGCAGCTTGGACGGGACAGGGGAAGAGACCCAGTACTTC.

This chain links TRBV6-5 with TRBJ1-1; D is possibly TRBD1 (5 bases). Germline CDR1 and CDR2: MNHEY and SVGAGI. Trimming stripped 9 bases from V and 8 bases from J, with 13 bases between. There are 11 residues in the CDR3. CDR3 amino acids: CARTAYGEAFF. DNA for the CDR3: TGTGCCAGGACAGCTTACGGCGAAGCTTTCTTT.

This rearrangement joins TRBV7-2 to TRBJ1-1; no definite D call. The CDR3 sequence is 14 residues long. CDR1 and CDR2 (germline): SGHTA, FQGNSA. The V gene lost 2 bases and the J gene lost 1 base, with 8 bases spanning the gap. The CDR3 protein is CASSLNPGNTEAFF. In DNA form, the CDR3 reads TGTGCCAGCAGCTTAAATCCAGGGAACACTGAAGCTTTCTTT.

The V gene is TRBV6-5, the J gene TRBJ2-7; 7 bases fit TRBD1. Trimming removed 0 bases from V and 2 bases from J; junction bases left unmatched: 7. CDR3 size: 16 residues. Germline-derived CDR1 and CDR2 are MNHEY and SVGAGI. CDR3 sequence: CASSYSTTGSPYEQYF. In DNA, the CDR3 is TGTGCCAGCAGTTACTCGACGACAGGGAGCCCCTACGAGCAGTACTTC.

The chain has TRBV5-1 and TRBJ2-3; D may be TRBD2 (5 bases). Germline lookup yields CDR1 SGHRS and CDR2 YFSETQ. This CDR3 region has 13 residues. The V end was cut by 6 bases, the J end by 4 bases, with 12 bases between. The CDR3, as DNA: TGCGCCAGCATTGGCGGGTGGGCAGATACGCAGTATTTT. This translates into CASIGGWADTQYF.

This chain links TRBV5-1 with TRBJ1-4, with no clear D. Germline V gives CDR1 SGHRS, CDR2 YFSETQ. With 0 bases removed from V and 1 base from J, the gap between germline ends came to 13 bases. The CDR3 length is 17 residues. Here the CDR3 DNA reads TGCGCCAGCAGCTTGGGATTAGATAGACAAACTAATGAAAAACTGTTTTTT. Translation: CASSLGLDRQTNEKLFF.

This sequence joins TRBV7-9 and TRBJ1-4; 8 bases map to TRBD1. Germline values: CDR1 SEHNR, CDR2 FQNEAQ (reference sequence). V shed 2 bases and J 5 bases; nucleotides not matched to a gene: 4. CDR3 size: 15 residues. In DNA form, the CDR3 reads TGTGCCAGCAGCTTATCCGGGACAGGAAATGAAAAACTGTTTTTT. As protein: CASSLSGTGNEKLFF.

This clone appeared once. This sequence joins TRBV5-4 and TRBJ2-5, with 7 bases identical to TRBD2. CDR3 length: 15 amino acids. With V trimmed by 4 bases and J by 0 bases, 6 bases remained unmatched. The V gene's germline CDR1 is SGHNT and CDR2 YYREEE (reference sequence). CDR3 in amino acids: CASSAAGTNQETQYF. The CDR3 region has the DNA TGTGCCAGCAGCGCCGCCGGGACTAACCAAGAGACCCAGTACTTC.

This rearrangement joins TRBV2 to TRBJ2-2, with D unclear. Trimming pared 8 bases from V and 2 bases from J, leaving 12 bases between. The CDR3 is 14 residues long. Germline V gene data show CDR1 as SNHLY and CDR2 as FYNNEI. This chain's CDR3 is CASHTLLNTGELFF. The CDR3 DNA is TGTGCCAGCCATACCCTACTTAACACCGGGGAGCTGTTTTTT.

The chain recombines TRBV2 with TRBJ1-4, with 8 bases fitting TRBD1. Germline CDR1 and CDR2: SNHLY and FYNNEI. Trimming at V came to 6 bases and at J to 3 bases, leaving 6 bases not matched to a gene. This CDR3 region has 15 residues. CDR3 DNA: TGTGCCAGCAGAGAACAGGGGGTTGCTAATGAAAAACTGTTTTTT. Amino acids: CASREQGVANEKLFF.

The gene calls are TRBV10-1 and TRBJ2-6, with D tentatively TRBD2 (6 bases). CDR1 is WNHNN, CDR2 SYGVQD, per germline (reference sequence). The CDR3 totals 23 residues. Between the trimmed V and J ends, which lost 0 bases and 0 bases, there was a span of 27 bases. CDR3 DNA: TGCGCCAGCAGTGAGTCGGAGGGCCTGGTACGCGTGAGGGAGCGCTCTGGGGCCAACGTCCTGACTTTC. Translation gives CASSESEGLVRVRERSGANVLTF.

The gene calls are TRBV4-1 and TRBJ2-1, with 7 bases matching TRBD2. V lost 3 bases and J lost 9; bases outside the gene matches: 8. This CDR3 has 14 residues. Germline V gene data show CDR1 as MGHRA and CDR2 as YSYEKL. The CDR3 loop is CASSQPTSSVEQFF. CDR3 in DNA: TGCGCCAGCAGCCAGCCGACTAGCTCCGTTGAGCAGTTCTTC.

This clone has more than one count but fewer than ten. The J gene is TRBJ1-3, the V gene TRBV6-6, with TRBD1 identical over 7 bases. J was trimmed by 0 bases and V by 6 bases; bases with no gene match: 5. The germline CDR1 and CDR2 sequences are MNHNY and SVGAGI (reference sequence). CDR3 size: 15 residues. CDR3 in DNA: TGTGCCAGCAGCCTCACAGGGGACTCTGGAAACACCATATATTTT. Amino acids: CASSLTGDSGNTIYF.

The genes are TRBV14 and TRBJ1-1, with D unclear. The CDR3 is 13 amino acids. Germline CDR1 and CDR2: SGHDN and FVKESK. Between the trimmed V and J ends, which lost 2 bases and 5 bases, there was a span of 9 bases. The CDR3 spells CASSQMERTEAFF. The CDR3 nucleotides are TGTGCCAGCAGCCAAATGGAGAGGACTGAAGCTTTCTTT.

The CDR3 bases are TGTGCCAGCAGTTACCTCCGGGGACAGTATGGCTACACCTTC. The encoded protein is CASSYLRGQYGYTF. This sequence joins TRBV6-5 and TRBJ1-2; 7 positions match TRBD1. Germline CDR1 and CDR2: MNHEY and SVGAGI. J gave up 5 bases and V 2 bases, and 5 bases lay outside the gene matches. This CDR3 has 14 amino acids.

The V gene is TRBV11-3, the J gene TRBJ2-1, with a weak D call TRBD1 (6 bases). Trimming took off 5 bases at V and 0 bases at J, with 17 bases between the two ends. There are 17 residues in the CDR3. Germline loops: CDR1 SGHNT, CDR2 YENEEA. CDR3 loop: CASSPNAGDSSYNEQFF. In DNA, the CDR3 is TGTGCCAGCAGCCCGAACGCAGGGGATAGCTCCTACAATGAGCAGTTCTTC. The whole variable domain, filled in from reference TRBV11-3 and TRBJ2-1, reads EAGVVQSPRYKIIEKKQPVAFWCNPISGHNTLYWYLQNLGQGPELLIRYENEEAVDDSQLPKDRFSAERLKGVDSTLKIQPAELGDSAVYLCASSPNAGDSSYNEQFFGPGTRLTVL.